The rows below give T cell receptor beta chains drawn from one sample of a study of CD8+ T cells in alopecia areata. Produced via immunoSEQ multiplex PCR; TCRdb's table is partial and in-frame only. The sample includes about 200,000 clones, 55% to 70% seen only once; the top ten take 5.5%. The sequenced sample was CD4+ T cells sorted from blood, obtained at week 24, from a patient treated with tofacitinib. The receptors originated from a human donor with alopecia areata. The CDR3 runs from the conserved cysteine through the conserved F or W. The order of the fields is clone size, V gene, J gene, D gene, CDR3 protein, CDR3 DNA. D genes are given only for firm matches. The listing skips clone size in some rows; elsewhere it reads once, few, many or a size class.

clone_size: -; v_call: TRBV29-1; j_call: TRBJ1-2; d_call: -; cdr3_aa: CSVEGPQGNYGYTF; cdr3_nt: TGCAGCGTCGAGGGACCACAAGGAAACTATGGCTACACCTTC
clone_size: -; v_call: TRBV5-1; j_call: TRBJ1-2; d_call: -; cdr3_aa: CASSLAVQGNGYGYTF; cdr3_nt: TGCGCCAGCAGCTTGGCGGTACAGGGCAACGGCTATGGCTACACCTTC
clone_size: -; v_call: TRBV7-9; j_call: TRBJ2-3; d_call: TRBD1; cdr3_aa: CASSFSGTGGEDTQYF; cdr3_nt: TGTGCCAGCAGCTTTTCCGGGACAGGGGGAGAAGATACGCAGTATTTT
clone_size: -; v_call: TRBV9; j_call: TRBJ2-7; d_call: -; cdr3_aa: CASSRGNEQYF; cdr3_nt: TGTGCCAGCAGTAGGGGGAACGAGCAGTACTTC
clone_size: many; v_call: TRBV28; j_call: TRBJ2-5; d_call: -; cdr3_aa: CASSTQRQEGETQYF; cdr3_nt: TGTGCCAGCAGTACACAGCGACAGGAGGGGGAGACCCAGTACTTC
clone_size: -; v_call: TRBV5-4; j_call: TRBJ1-2; d_call: -; cdr3_aa: CASSLVGGEGYTF; cdr3_nt: TGTGCCAGCAGCTTGGTGGGGGGTGAAGGCTACACCTTC
clone_size: -; v_call: TRBV30; j_call: TRBJ2-6; d_call: -; cdr3_aa: CAWRHGRYNKGRANVLTF; cdr3_nt: TGTGCCTGGAGGCATGGGCGTTATAACAAAGGTCGGGCCAACGTCCTGACTTTC
clone_size: -; v_call: TRBV7-2; j_call: TRBJ2-3; d_call: -; cdr3_aa: CASSLRRGMSTDTQYF; cdr3_nt: TGTGCCAGCAGCTTACGGAGGGGAATGAGCACAGATACGCAGTATTTT
clone_size: -; v_call: TRBV9; j_call: TRBJ2-2; d_call: -; cdr3_aa: CASSVEHFDAGELFF; cdr3_nt: TGTGCCAGCAGCGTAGAACACTTCGACGCCGGGGAGCTGTTTTTT
clone_size: -; v_call: TRBV29-1; j_call: TRBJ2-7; d_call: -; cdr3_aa: CSVGTQGYEQYF; cdr3_nt: TGCAGCGTGGGAACACAGGGCTACGAGCAGTACTTC
clone_size: -; v_call: TRBV29-1; j_call: TRBJ2-7; d_call: -; cdr3_aa: CSVGSPRAGLSKQYF; cdr3_nt: TGCAGCGTTGGGTCCCCTCGCGCGGGGCTATCAAAGCAGTACTTC
clone_size: -; v_call: TRBV5-1; j_call: TRBJ2-1; d_call: -; cdr3_aa: CASSLGMSGHGFF; cdr3_nt: TGCGCCAGCAGCTTGGGTATGTCGGGACACGGGTTCTTC
clone_size: -; v_call: TRBV5-1; j_call: TRBJ2-3; d_call: -; cdr3_aa: CASSFDRGTDTQYF; cdr3_nt: TGCGCCAGCAGCTTTGACCGAGGAACAGATACGCAGTATTTT
clone_size: -; v_call: TRBV11-2; j_call: TRBJ1-2; d_call: TRBD1; cdr3_aa: CASSLQGEYGYTF; cdr3_nt: TGTGCCAGCAGCTTGCAGGGGGAGTATGGCTACACCTTC
clone_size: once; v_call: TRBV5-1; j_call: TRBJ1-1; d_call: TRBD1; cdr3_aa: CASSLEGGQWGAFF; cdr3_nt: TGCGCCAGCAGCTTGGAAGGGGGCCAGTGGGGAGCTTTCTTT
clone_size: few; v_call: TRBV11-2; j_call: TRBJ1-1; d_call: -; cdr3_aa: CASSGSMNTEAFF; cdr3_nt: TGTGCCAGCAGCGGATCCATGAACACTGAAGCTTTCTTT
clone_size: -; v_call: TRBV18; j_call: TRBJ2-2; d_call: -; cdr3_aa: CASSPTRFGNTGELFF; cdr3_nt: TGTGCCAGCTCACCAACTCGTTTCGGCAACACCGGGGAGCTGTTTTTT
clone_size: -; v_call: TRBV2; j_call: TRBJ2-7; d_call: -; cdr3_aa: CASSVASWDTEDRLYEQYF; cdr3_nt: TGTGCCAGCAGTGTTGCGTCCTGGGACACAGAAGACAGACTCTACGAGCAGTACTTC
clone_size: -; v_call: TRBV27; j_call: TRBJ2-7; d_call: -; cdr3_aa: CASSSRVQNEQYF; cdr3_nt: TGTGCCAGCAGTTCAAGGGTACAAAACGAGCAGTACTTC
clone_size: -; v_call: TRBV29-1; j_call: TRBJ1-2; d_call: -; cdr3_aa: CSVGGQRAKPFF; cdr3_nt: TGCAGCGTTGGCGGACAGAGGGCGAAACCCTTCTTC
clone_size: few; v_call: TRBV2; j_call: TRBJ1-2; d_call: -; cdr3_aa: CASSEDGPNYGYTF; cdr3_nt: TGTGCCAGCAGTGAAGACGGACCTAACTATGGCTACACCTTC
clone_size: -; v_call: TRBV23-1; j_call: TRBJ2-6; d_call: -; cdr3_aa: CARNPPRAVGANVLTF; cdr3_nt: TGCGCCAGGAACCCCCCACGGGCGGTTGGGGCCAACGTCCTGACTTTC
clone_size: -; v_call: TRBV2; j_call: TRBJ1-4; d_call: -; cdr3_aa: CASSDHQGGEKLFF; cdr3_nt: TGTGCCAGCAGTGATCACCAGGGAGGAGAAAAACTGTTTTTT
clone_size: -; v_call: TRBV18; j_call: TRBJ2-1; d_call: TRBD1; cdr3_aa: CASSPGQGVYNEQFF; cdr3_nt: TGTGCCAGCTCACCGGGACAGGGGGTTTACAATGAGCAGTTCTTC
clone_size: few; v_call: TRBV6-5; j_call: TRBJ2-5; d_call: -; cdr3_aa: CANLNQETQYF; cdr3_nt: TGTGCCAATCTTAACCAAGAGACCCAGTACTTC
clone_size: few; v_call: TRBV23-1; j_call: TRBJ1-1; d_call: -; cdr3_aa: CASSQPRGGGNTEAFF; cdr3_nt: TGCGCCAGCAGTCAACCACGCGGCGGGGGGAACACTGAAGCTTTCTTT
clone_size: -; v_call: TRBV4-3; j_call: TRBJ2-5; d_call: -; cdr3_aa: CASTPGRAYQETQYF; cdr3_nt: TGCGCCAGCACCCCGGGCAGGGCCTACCAAGAGACCCAGTACTTC
clone_size: few; v_call: TRBV28; j_call: TRBJ2-2; d_call: -; cdr3_aa: CASSLNPLQGGGELFF; cdr3_nt: TGTGCCAGCAGTTTAAACCCCCTCCAGGGGGGCGGGGAGCTGTTTTTT
clone_size: -; v_call: TRBV5-4; j_call: TRBJ1-6; d_call: -; cdr3_aa: CATTNDILPLHF; cdr3_nt: TGTGCCACCACCAATGATATCCTACCCCTCCACTTT
clone_size: few; v_call: TRBV28; j_call: TRBJ2-1; d_call: -; cdr3_aa: CASSFSLPRDNEQFF; cdr3_nt: TGTGCCAGCAGTTTCTCCCTACCACGGGACAATGAGCAGTTCTTC
clone_size: -; v_call: TRBV5-6; j_call: TRBJ2-4; d_call: -; cdr3_aa: CASSLEWRDIQYF; cdr3_nt: TGTGCCAGCAGCTTGGAGTGGCGGGACATTCAGTACTTC
clone_size: -; v_call: TRBV5-1; j_call: TRBJ2-2; d_call: TRBD2; cdr3_aa: CASSLGLAGSNTGELFF; cdr3_nt: TGCGCCAGCAGCTTGGGGCTAGCGGGCTCGAACACCGGGGAGCTGTTTTTT
clone_size: -; v_call: TRBV6-5; j_call: TRBJ2-5; d_call: -; cdr3_aa: CASSWTARQETQYF; cdr3_nt: TGTGCCAGCAGTTGGACAGCTCGCCAAGAGACCCAGTACTTC
clone_size: -; v_call: TRBV7-2; j_call: TRBJ1-2; d_call: TRBD1; cdr3_aa: CASSLGLTGGKYGYTF; cdr3_nt: TGTGCCAGCAGCTTAGGCCTGACAGGGGGGAAGTATGGCTACACCTTC
clone_size: -; v_call: TRBV2; j_call: TRBJ2-7; d_call: -; cdr3_aa: CASMMAMNEQYF; cdr3_nt: TGTGCCAGCATGATGGCGATGAACGAGCAGTACTTC
clone_size: few; v_call: TRBV29-1; j_call: TRBJ2-3; d_call: -; cdr3_aa: CSVARPTDTQYF; cdr3_nt: TGCAGCGTTGCGCGACCCACAGATACGCAGTATTTT
clone_size: many; v_call: TRBV4-1; j_call: TRBJ2-7; d_call: -; cdr3_aa: CASSRDTSYEQYF; cdr3_nt: TGCGCCAGCAGCCGGGACACCTCCTACGAGCAGTACTTC
clone_size: few; v_call: TRBV29-1; j_call: TRBJ2-1; d_call: -; cdr3_aa: CSVYDAGAEQFF; cdr3_nt: TGCAGCGTTTACGACGCCGGTGCTGAGCAGTTCTTC
clone_size: few; v_call: TRBV4-1; j_call: TRBJ1-2; d_call: -; cdr3_aa: CASSQELEVNYGYTF; cdr3_nt: TGCGCCAGCAGCCAAGAGCTAGAAGTAAACTATGGCTACACCTTC
clone_size: -; v_call: TRBV29-1; j_call: TRBJ2-7; d_call: -; cdr3_aa: CSVERGRDSRVQYF; cdr3_nt: TGCAGCGTTGAAAGAGGCAGGGATTCGAGGGTGCAGTACTTC
clone_size: -; v_call: TRBV14; j_call: TRBJ2-7; d_call: -; cdr3_aa: CASSQVTVGEQYF; cdr3_nt: TGTGCCAGCAGCCAAGTAACAGTGGGGGAGCAGTACTTC
clone_size: -; v_call: TRBV2; j_call: TRBJ2-5; d_call: -; cdr3_aa: CASSVGGNQETQYF; cdr3_nt: TGTGCCAGCAGTGTGGGGGGAAACCAAGAGACCCAGTACTTC
clone_size: few; v_call: TRBV7-2; j_call: TRBJ1-1; d_call: -; cdr3_aa: CASTKGAMNTEAFF; cdr3_nt: TGTGCCAGCACCAAAGGGGCTATGAACACTGAAGCTTTCTTT
clone_size: -; v_call: TRBV5-6; j_call: TRBJ2-5; d_call: -; cdr3_aa: CASSVALTQYF; cdr3_nt: TGTGCCAGCAGTGTGGCGCTTACCCAGTACTTC
clone_size: -; v_call: TRBV23-1; j_call: TRBJ1-2; d_call: -; cdr3_aa: CASSQSRRHYGYTF; cdr3_nt: TGCGCCAGCAGTCAATCCCGCAGGCACTATGGCTACACCTTC
clone_size: few; v_call: TRBV27; j_call: TRBJ2-2; d_call: TRBD1; cdr3_aa: CASRLFPGGQGAHTGELFF; cdr3_nt: TGTGCCAGCAGGCTCTTTCCGGGGGGACAGGGGGCGCACACCGGGGAGCTGTTTTTT
clone_size: -; v_call: TRBV30; j_call: TRBJ2-3; d_call: -; cdr3_aa: CAWSRAVSTDTQYF; cdr3_nt: TGTGCCTGGAGTAGGGCTGTTAGCACAGATACGCAGTATTTT
clone_size: -; v_call: TRBV18; j_call: TRBJ2-1; d_call: TRBD2; cdr3_aa: CASSVQREGLYNEQFF; cdr3_nt: TGTGCCAGCTCAGTACAGCGGGAGGGCCTTTACAATGAGCAGTTCTTC
clone_size: few; v_call: TRBV6-1; j_call: TRBJ1-5; d_call: -; cdr3_aa: CASSEGASGNQPQHF; cdr3_nt: TGTGCCAGCAGTGAAGGGGCCTCCGGCAATCAGCCCCAGCATTTT
clone_size: -; v_call: TRBV29-1; j_call: TRBJ2-2; d_call: -; cdr3_aa: CSVSENTGELFF; cdr3_nt: TGCAGCGTCTCAGAGAACACCGGGGAGCTGTTTTTT
clone_size: -; v_call: TRBV5-1; j_call: TRBJ2-2; d_call: -; cdr3_aa: CASSTTGELFF; cdr3_nt: TGCGCCAGCAGTACTACCGGGGAGCTGTTTTTT
clone_size: few; v_call: TRBV2; j_call: TRBJ2-5; d_call: TRBD2; cdr3_aa: CASSGLAGVETQYF; cdr3_nt: TGTGCCAGCAGTGGACTAGCGGGAGTGGAGACCCAGTACTTC
clone_size: few; v_call: TRBV25-1; j_call: TRBJ2-5; d_call: -; cdr3_aa: CASSESNLEETQYF; cdr3_nt: TGTGCCAGCAGTGAATCTAACTTAGAAGAGACCCAGTACTTC
clone_size: -; v_call: TRBV7-9; j_call: TRBJ2-7; d_call: -; cdr3_aa: CASSPSYVGDRTYEQYF; cdr3_nt: TGTGCCAGCAGCCCTAGTTACGTTGGCGACCGCACCTACGAGCAGTACTTC
clone_size: -; v_call: TRBV5-6; j_call: TRBJ1-2; d_call: -; cdr3_aa: CASSIDSLGYYGYTF; cdr3_nt: TGTGCCAGCAGCATCGACAGCCTGGGATACTATGGCTACACCTTC
clone_size: few; v_call: TRBV6-1; j_call: TRBJ2-1; d_call: -; cdr3_aa: CATTQVVREQFF; cdr3_nt: TGTGCAACTACTCAGGTGGTTCGGGAGCAGTTCTTC
clone_size: -; v_call: TRBV10-3; j_call: TRBJ2-1; d_call: -; cdr3_aa: CAIGEGMKGRIEQFF; cdr3_nt: TGTGCCATCGGGGAAGGGATGAAGGGTAGGATTGAGCAGTTCTTC
clone_size: few; v_call: TRBV5-1; j_call: TRBJ2-3; d_call: TRBD2; cdr3_aa: CASSLGTRFTDTQYF; cdr3_nt: TGCGCCAGCAGCTTGGGGACTAGGTTCACAGATACGCAGTATTTT
clone_size: -; v_call: TRBV27; j_call: TRBJ2-5; d_call: TRBD1; cdr3_aa: CASRGTGAETQYF; cdr3_nt: TGTGCCAGCAGAGGGACAGGGGCAGAGACCCAGTACTTC